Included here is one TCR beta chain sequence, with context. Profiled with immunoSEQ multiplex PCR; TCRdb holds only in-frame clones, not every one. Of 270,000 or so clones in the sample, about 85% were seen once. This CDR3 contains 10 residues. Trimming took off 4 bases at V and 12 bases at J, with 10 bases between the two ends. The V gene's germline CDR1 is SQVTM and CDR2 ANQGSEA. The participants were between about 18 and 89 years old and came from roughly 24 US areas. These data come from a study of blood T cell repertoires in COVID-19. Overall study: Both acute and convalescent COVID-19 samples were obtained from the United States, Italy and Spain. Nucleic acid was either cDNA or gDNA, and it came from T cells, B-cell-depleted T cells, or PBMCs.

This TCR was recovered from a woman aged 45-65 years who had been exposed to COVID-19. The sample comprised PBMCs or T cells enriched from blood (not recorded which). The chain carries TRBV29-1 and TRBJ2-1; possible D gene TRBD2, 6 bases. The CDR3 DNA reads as TGCAGCGTTGTGGAGGGTGGGCAGTTCTTC. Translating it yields CSVVEGGQFF.